Listed below are T cell receptor beta chains from one sample, sequenced in a study of CD8 T cells in ankylosing spondylitis. One entry per CDR3 protein, called by TCRdb with MiXCR from the 5' RACE reads. There are 250,000 to 300,000 distinct CDR3 sequences in the sample; about 20% occur only once, and less than 9.5% lies in the top ten. Sequenced material: blood, either unsorted or a sorted T cell fraction (not recorded which). The receptors derive from a male donor with ankylosing spondylitis or in good health (not recorded which). Each CDR3 is given with its conserved first and last residue. Fields, in order: V gene, J gene, D gene, clone size, CDR3 length, CDR3 DNA, CDR3 protein. A D gene is named only where the DNA matches it firmly. Only some rows state a clone size, as once, few, many or a class for expanded clones.

V gene: TRBV10-3
J gene: TRBJ2-1
D gene: -
clone size: many
CDR3 length: 12
CDR3 DNA: TGTGCCATCAGCCCCATGAACAATGAGCAGTTCTTC
CDR3 protein: CAISPMNNEQFF

V gene: TRBV29-1
J gene: TRBJ2-3
D gene: -
clone size: -
CDR3 length: 14
CDR3 DNA: TGCAGCGGGGGGGGGGCCCGAAACACAGATACGCAGTATTTT
CDR3 protein: CSGGGARNTDTQYF

V gene: TRBV27
J gene: TRBJ2-1
D gene: -
clone size: few
CDR3 length: 17
CDR3 DNA: TGTGCCAGCAGTTACGGCTGGAGGGAGAGCTCCTACAATGAGCAGTTCTTC
CDR3 protein: CASSYGWRESSYNEQFF

V gene: TRBV29-1
J gene: TRBJ2-2
D gene: -
clone size: few
CDR3 length: 15
CDR3 DNA: TGCAGCGTTGAATTAGGGTCTGCGAACACCGGGGAGCTGTTTTTT
CDR3 protein: CSVELGSANTGELFF

V gene: TRBV20-1
J gene: TRBJ2-5
D gene: -
clone size: many
CDR3 length: 12
CDR3 DNA: TGCAGTGGATTCGGGAAGATGGAGACCCAGTACTTC
CDR3 protein: CSGFGKMETQYF

V gene: TRBV28
J gene: TRBJ1-2
D gene: -
clone size: few
CDR3 length: 13
CDR3 DNA: TGTGCCAGCAGTTTGGAGGTCTCCTATGGCTACACCTTC
CDR3 protein: CASSLEVSYGYTF

V gene: TRBV20-1
J gene: TRBJ1-5
D gene: -
clone size: -
CDR3 length: 16
CDR3 DNA: TGCAGTGCTAGAGATTCGGGAGCCCATAGCAATCAGCCCCAGCATTTT
CDR3 protein: CSARDSGAHSNQPQHF

V gene: TRBV20-1
J gene: TRBJ1-3
D gene: -
clone size: -
CDR3 length: 16
CDR3 DNA: TGCAGTGCTAGAGATTGGGGCGGCGCATCTGGAAACACCATATATTTT
CDR3 protein: CSARDWGGASGNTIYF

V gene: TRBV5-1
J gene: TRBJ2-1
D gene: -
clone size: -
CDR3 length: 16
CDR3 DNA: TGCGCCAGCAGCTTGGAAGGCGGGCGCTCCTACAATGAGCAGTTCTTC
CDR3 protein: CASSLEGGRSYNEQFF

V gene: TRBV5-1
J gene: TRBJ1-5
D gene: TRBD1
clone size: few
CDR3 length: 15
CDR3 DNA: TGCGCCAGCAGCTTGGGGACAGGGAGGAATCAGCCCCAGCATTTT
CDR3 protein: CASSLGTGRNQPQHF

V gene: TRBV30
J gene: TRBJ1-2
D gene: -
clone size: -
CDR3 length: 14
CDR3 DNA: TGTGCCTGGAACATGGGACGCCGCTATGCGGGCTACACCTTC
CDR3 protein: CAWNMGRRYAGYTF

V gene: TRBV3-1
J gene: TRBJ1-6
D gene: -
clone size: -
CDR3 length: 14
CDR3 DNA: TGTGCCAGCAGCCATCCCGTAGGGAATTCACCCCTCCACTTT
CDR3 protein: CASSHPVGNSPLHF

V gene: TRBV5-1
J gene: TRBJ2-2
D gene: -
clone size: few
CDR3 length: 15
CDR3 DNA: TGCGCCAGCAGCGGGGCAGTCGGGAACACCGGGGAGCTGTTTTTT
CDR3 protein: CASSGAVGNTGELFF

V gene: TRBV5-1
J gene: TRBJ2-2
D gene: -
clone size: few
CDR3 length: 16
CDR3 DNA: TGCGCCAGCAGCCTCACAGGGACTAAGGCGGCCGGGGAGCTGTTTTTT
CDR3 protein: CASSLTGTKAAGELFF

V gene: TRBV5-1
J gene: TRBJ1-1
D gene: TRBD1
clone size: few
CDR3 length: 14
CDR3 DNA: TGCGCCAGCAGTACGGGACAGGGGAACACTGAAGCTTTCTTT
CDR3 protein: CASSTGQGNTEAFF

V gene: TRBV5-1
J gene: TRBJ2-5
D gene: TRBD2
clone size: -
CDR3 length: 15
CDR3 DNA: TGCGCCAGCAGCTGGGGACTAGCGGGAGTAGAGACCCAGTACTTC
CDR3 protein: CASSWGLAGVETQYF

V gene: TRBV5-6
J gene: TRBJ1-5
D gene: TRBD1
clone size: -
CDR3 length: 14
CDR3 DNA: TGTGCCAGCAGCTCGATGACAGGGAATCAGCCCCAGCATTTT
CDR3 protein: CASSSMTGNQPQHF

V gene: TRBV12-3/TRBV12-4
J gene: TRBJ1-5
D gene: -
clone size: -
CDR3 length: 15
CDR3 DNA: TGTGCCAGCAGTGACCAGGGTCTGGGCAATCAGCCCCAGCATTTT
CDR3 protein: CASSDQGLGNQPQHF

V gene: TRBV28
J gene: TRBJ1-4
D gene: -
clone size: few
CDR3 length: 13
CDR3 DNA: TGTGCCAGCAGTTTGGGGGATAATGAAAAACTGTTTTTT
CDR3 protein: CASSLGDNEKLFF

V gene: TRBV9
J gene: TRBJ1-1
D gene: TRBD1
clone size: -
CDR3 length: 15
CDR3 DNA: TGTGCCAGCAGCGTGTGGGGGACAGGAGACACTGAAGCTTTCTTT
CDR3 protein: CASSVWGTGDTEAFF

V gene: TRBV24-1
J gene: TRBJ1-2
D gene: -
clone size: -
CDR3 length: 17
CDR3 DNA: TGTGCCACCAGTGATTTAGGACCCCACCGGGGGCCTCATGGCTACACCTTC
CDR3 protein: CATSDLGPHRGPHGYTF

V gene: TRBV3-1
J gene: TRBJ2-1
D gene: TRBD2
clone size: -
CDR3 length: 16
CDR3 DNA: TGTGCCAGCAGCCAAGCCCCTACTAGCGGGTACAATGAGCAGTTCTTC
CDR3 protein: CASSQAPTSGYNEQFF

V gene: TRBV18
J gene: TRBJ1-2
D gene: -
clone size: few
CDR3 length: 15
CDR3 DNA: TGTGCCAGCTCACCATCACAGGGAGGGGGCTATGGCTACACCTTC
CDR3 protein: CASSPSQGGGYGYTF